This T cell receptor (beta chain) comes out of a study of blood T cells in healthy people across ages. With V trimmed by 5 bases and J by 3 bases, 9 bases remained unmatched. Germline assignment: CDR1 MNHEY and CDR2 SVGAGI. The CDR3 is 16 amino acids. It was with a sample-barcoded 5' primer and a J-beta primer mix that a second PCR of roughly 7 to 12 cycles was run. TCRdb ran MiXCR on the 5' RACE reads and lists one entry per CDR3 protein. The table has some 930,000 distinct CDR3 sequences, about 28% seen once. The sample holds many counts of this clonotype. The sample was also reused in another study, on T cells of mothers and their children. That work adds: Slightly higher but non-significant overlap marked related mother-child pairs versus unrelated pairs.

V and J are TRBV6-5 and TRBJ2-7; TRBD1 matches 11 bases. The sequence derives from a woman in her thirties or forties in good health. The source material was blood. Written as DNA, the CDR3 is TGTGCCAGCAGTCGGACCACCGGGACAGGGGGCTACGAGCAGTACTTC. This translates into CASSRTTGTGGYEQYF.